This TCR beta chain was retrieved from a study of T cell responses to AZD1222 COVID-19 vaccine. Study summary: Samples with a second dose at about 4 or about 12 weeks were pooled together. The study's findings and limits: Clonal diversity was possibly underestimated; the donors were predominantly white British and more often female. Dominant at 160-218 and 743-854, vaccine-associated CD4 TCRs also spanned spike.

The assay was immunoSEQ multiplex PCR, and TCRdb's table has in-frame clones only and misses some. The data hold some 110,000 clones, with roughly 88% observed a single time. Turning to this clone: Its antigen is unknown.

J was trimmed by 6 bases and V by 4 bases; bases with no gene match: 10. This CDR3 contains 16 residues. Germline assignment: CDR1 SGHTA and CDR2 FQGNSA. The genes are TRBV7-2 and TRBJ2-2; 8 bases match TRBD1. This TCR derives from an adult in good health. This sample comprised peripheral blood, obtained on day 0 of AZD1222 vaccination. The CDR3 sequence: CASSSRRRQGSGELFF. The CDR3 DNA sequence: TGTGCCAGCAGCTCAAGACGGAGACAGGGGTCCGGGGAGCTGTTTTTT.